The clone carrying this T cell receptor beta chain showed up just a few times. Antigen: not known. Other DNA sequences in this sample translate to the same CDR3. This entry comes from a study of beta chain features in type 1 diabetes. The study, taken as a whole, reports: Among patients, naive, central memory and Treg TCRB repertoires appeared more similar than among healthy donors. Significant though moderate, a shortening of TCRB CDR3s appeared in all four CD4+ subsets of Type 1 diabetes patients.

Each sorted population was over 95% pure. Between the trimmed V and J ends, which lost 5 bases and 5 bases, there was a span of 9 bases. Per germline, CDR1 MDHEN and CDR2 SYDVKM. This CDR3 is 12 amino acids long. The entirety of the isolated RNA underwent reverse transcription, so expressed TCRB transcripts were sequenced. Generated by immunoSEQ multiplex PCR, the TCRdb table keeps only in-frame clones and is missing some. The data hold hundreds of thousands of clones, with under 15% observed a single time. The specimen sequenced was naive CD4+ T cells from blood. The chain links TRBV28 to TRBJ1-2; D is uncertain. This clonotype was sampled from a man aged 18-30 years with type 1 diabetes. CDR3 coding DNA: TGTGCCAGCAGTCGGACCGGGTATGGCTACACCTTC. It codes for CASSRTGYGYTF.